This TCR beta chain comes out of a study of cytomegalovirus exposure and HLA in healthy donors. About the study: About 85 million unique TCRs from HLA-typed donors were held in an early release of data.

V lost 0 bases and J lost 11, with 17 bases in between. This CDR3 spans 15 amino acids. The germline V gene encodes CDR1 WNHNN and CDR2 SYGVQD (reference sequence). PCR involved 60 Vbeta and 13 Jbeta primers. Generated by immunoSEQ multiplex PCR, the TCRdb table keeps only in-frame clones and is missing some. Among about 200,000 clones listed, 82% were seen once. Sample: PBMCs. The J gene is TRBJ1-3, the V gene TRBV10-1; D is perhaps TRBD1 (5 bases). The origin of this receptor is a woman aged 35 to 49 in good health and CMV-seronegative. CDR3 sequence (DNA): TGCGCCAGCAGTGAGTCTTCCCGGGGGATCGGCCCCATATATTTT. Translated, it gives CASSESSRGIGPIYF.